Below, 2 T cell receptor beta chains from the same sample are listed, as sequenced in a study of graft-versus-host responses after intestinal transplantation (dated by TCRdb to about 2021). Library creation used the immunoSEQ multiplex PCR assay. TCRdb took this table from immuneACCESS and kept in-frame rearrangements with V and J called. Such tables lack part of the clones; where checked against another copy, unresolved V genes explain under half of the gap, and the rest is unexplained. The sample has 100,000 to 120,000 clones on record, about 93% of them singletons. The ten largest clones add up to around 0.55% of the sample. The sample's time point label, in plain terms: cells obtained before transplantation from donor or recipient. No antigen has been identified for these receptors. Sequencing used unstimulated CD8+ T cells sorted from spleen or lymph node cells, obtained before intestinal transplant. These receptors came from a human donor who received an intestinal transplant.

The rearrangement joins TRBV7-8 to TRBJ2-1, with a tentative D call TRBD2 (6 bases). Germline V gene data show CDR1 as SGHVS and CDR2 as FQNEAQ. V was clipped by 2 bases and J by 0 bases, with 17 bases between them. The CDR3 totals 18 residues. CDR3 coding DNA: TGTGCCAGCAGCTTAATTCCCCCAACTAGCCTCTCCTACAATGAGCAGTTCTTC. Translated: CASSLIPPTSLSYNEQFF.

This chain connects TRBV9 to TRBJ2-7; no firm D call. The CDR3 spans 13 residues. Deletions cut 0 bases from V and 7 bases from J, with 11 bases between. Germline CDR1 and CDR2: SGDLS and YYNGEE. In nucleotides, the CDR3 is TGTGCCAGCAGCGTAGGTTCCCTGGGGGAGCAGTACTTC. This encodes CASSVGSLGEQYF.